This T cell receptor beta chain appears in the sequencing data of a study of blood T cell repertoires in COVID-19. Deletions cut 5 bases from V and 5 bases from J, with 15 bases between. CDR3 size: 14 residues. CDR1 MDHEN and CDR2 SYDVKM come from the germline V gene. Sequenced by immunoSEQ multiplex PCR; TCRdb stores in-frame clones only, minus some. The data show around 320,000 clones, approximately 86% seen once. The TCR comes from a man aged 18 to 35 with active or convalescent COVID-19. The chain employs TRBV28 and TRBJ1-1, with TRBD1 as a possible D gene (6 bases). The specimen sequenced was peripheral blood. In nucleotides, the CDR3 is TGTGCCAGCAGTAACAGGGTTGTCGGGACTGAAGCTTTCTTT. It translates to CASSNRVVGTEAFF. The full variable domain, its missing parts supplied by reference TRBV28 and TRBJ1-1, is DVKVTQSSRYLVKRTGEKVFLECVQDMDHENMFWYRQDPGLGLRLIYFSYDVKMKEKGDIPEGYSVSREKKERFSLILESASTNQTSMYLCASSNRVVGTEAFFGQGTRLTVV.